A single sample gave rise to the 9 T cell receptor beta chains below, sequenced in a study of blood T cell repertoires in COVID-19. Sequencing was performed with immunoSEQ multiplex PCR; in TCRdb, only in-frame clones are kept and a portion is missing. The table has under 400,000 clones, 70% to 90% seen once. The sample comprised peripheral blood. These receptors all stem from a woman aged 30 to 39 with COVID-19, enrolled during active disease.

CDR3 nucleotide sequence: TGTGCCACTTCCGGGACAGGGTCCCCTCACGAGCAGTACGTC. Translated: CATSGTGSPHEQYV. The rearrangement uses TRBV15 and TRBJ2-7; 9 positions agree with TRBD1. Germline assignment: CDR1 LNHNV and CDR2 YYDKDF (reference sequence). The CDR3 is 14 residues long. V lost 9 bases, J lost 5 bases, and 11 bases stayed unmatched.

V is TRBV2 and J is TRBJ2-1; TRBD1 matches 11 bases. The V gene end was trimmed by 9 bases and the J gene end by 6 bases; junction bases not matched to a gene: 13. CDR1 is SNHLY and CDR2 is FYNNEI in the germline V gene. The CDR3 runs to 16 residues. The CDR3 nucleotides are TGTGCCAGTGGACAGGGGGCGGCAAGAAGTATCAATGAGCAGTTCTTC. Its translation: CASGQGAARSINEQFF.

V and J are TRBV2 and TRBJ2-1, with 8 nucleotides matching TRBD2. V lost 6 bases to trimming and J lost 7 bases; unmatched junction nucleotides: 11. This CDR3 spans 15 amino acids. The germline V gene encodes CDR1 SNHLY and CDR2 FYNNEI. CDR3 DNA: TGTGCCAGCAGACGAAGAGCGGGGGCCGATAATGAGCAGTTCTTC. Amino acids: CASRRRAGADNEQFF.

CDR3: CSASRQGDVYEQYF. The CDR3 region has the DNA TGCAGTGCTAGTCGACAGGGAGACGTATACGAGCAGTACTTC. The rearrangement uses TRBV20-1 and TRBJ2-7; TRBD1 matches 7 bases. Losses at the gene ends were 3 bases for V and 4 bases for J; bases not matched to a gene: 9. The CDR3 is 14 residues long. Germline CDR1 and CDR2: DFQATT and SNEGSKA (reference sequence).

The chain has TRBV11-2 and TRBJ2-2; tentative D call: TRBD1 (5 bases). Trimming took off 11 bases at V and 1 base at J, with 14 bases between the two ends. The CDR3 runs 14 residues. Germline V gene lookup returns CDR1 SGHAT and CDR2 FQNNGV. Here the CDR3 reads CAGARTLNTGELFF. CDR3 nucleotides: TGTGCCGGCGCCAGGACACTGAACACCGGGGAGCTGTTTTTT.

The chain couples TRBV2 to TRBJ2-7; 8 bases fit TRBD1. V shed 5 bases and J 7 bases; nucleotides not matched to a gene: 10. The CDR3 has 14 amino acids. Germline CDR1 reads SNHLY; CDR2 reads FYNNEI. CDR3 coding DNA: TGTGCCAGCAGTACCGGGACAGGTTCTCGGGAGCAGTACTTC. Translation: CASSTGTGSREQYF.

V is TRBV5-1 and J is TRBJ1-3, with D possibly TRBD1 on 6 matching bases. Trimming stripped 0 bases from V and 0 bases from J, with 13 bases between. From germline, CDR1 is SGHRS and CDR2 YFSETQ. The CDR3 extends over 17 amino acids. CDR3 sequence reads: CASSLGGPGTSGNTIYF. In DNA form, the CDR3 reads TGCGCCAGCAGCTTGGGGGGGCCCGGGACCTCTGGAAACACCATATATTTT.

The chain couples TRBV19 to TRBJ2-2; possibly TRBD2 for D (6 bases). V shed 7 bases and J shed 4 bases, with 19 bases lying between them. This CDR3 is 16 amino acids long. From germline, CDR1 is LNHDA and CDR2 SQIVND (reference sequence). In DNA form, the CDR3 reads TGTGCCAGTACTGAATACGCGGGACTGTCCACCGGGGAGCTGTTTTTT. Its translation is CASTEYAGLSTGELFF.

In nucleotides, the CDR3 is TGTGCCAGCAGCTCGACTTTGGACACTGAAGCTTTCTTT. This translates into CASSSTLDTEAFF. The chain uses TRBV7-3 and TRBJ1-1, with no clear D. With 4 bases removed from V and 3 bases from J, the gap between germline ends came to 9 bases. The length of the CDR3 is 13 residues. Germline-derived CDR1 and CDR2 are SGHTA and FQGTGA.